The 8 T cell receptor beta chains reported below all come from one sample, sequenced in a study of cytomegalovirus exposure and HLA in healthy donors. The primer mix had 60 Vbeta and 13 Jbeta primers. TCRdb's copy holds only in-frame clones and misses some; the assay was immunoSEQ multiplex PCR. The table includes around 150,000 clones, 65% to 80% detected once. Sequences were obtained from PBMCs. The receptors here all came from a man aged 35-49 years in good health and CMV-seropositive.

This clone was detected only a few times. The chain carries TRBV2 and TRBJ1-2, with 9 bases lining up with TRBD1. Trimming cost V 7 bases and J 6 bases; bases outside gene matches: 6. This CDR3 contains 13 residues. The V gene's germline CDR1 is SNHLY and CDR2 FYNNEI. CDR3 DNA sequence: TGTGCCAGCAATCTGGGGACAGGGAATGGCTACACCTTC. This codes for CASNLGTGNGYTF. The full variable domain, completed using reference TRBV2 and TRBJ1-2, is EPEVTQTPSHQVTQMGQEVILRCVPISNHLYFYWYRQILGQKVEFLVSFYNNEISEKSEIFDDQFSVERPDGSNFTLKIRSTKLEDSAMYFCASNLGTGNGYTFGSGTRLTVV.

The chain employs TRBV27 and TRBJ1-5; possible D gene TRBD1, 6 bases. The CDR3 runs 15 residues. CDR1 and CDR2 from the germline V gene are MNHEY and SMNVEV (reference sequence). The germline V and J ends were trimmed by 6 bases and 0 bases, with 12 bases remaining between them. In DNA, the CDR3 is TGTGCCAGCAGACTTGGGACAAGTAGCAATCAGCCCCAGCATTTT. Encoded protein: CASRLGTSSNQPQHF.

CDR3 region: CASSLDSSNYGYTF. DNA of the CDR3: TGTGCCAGCAGCTTAGACAGCTCTAACTATGGCTACACCTTC. The genes are TRBV7-3 and TRBJ1-2, with a tentative D call TRBD1 (5 bases). The CDR3 spans 14 residues. The V gene's germline CDR1 is SGHTA and CDR2 FQGTGA. V was pared by 2 bases and J by 0 bases, with 7 bases between.

The chain couples TRBV7-2 to TRBJ2-5; D not certain. The V and J ends lost 3 bases and 1 base respectively, with 6 bases between them. The CDR3 length is 13 residues. Germline assignment: CDR1 SGHTA and CDR2 FQGNSA. This CDR3 reads CASSFGGQETQYF. CDR3 bases: TGTGCCAGCAGCTTCGGCGGCCAAGAGACCCAGTACTTC.

The chain employs TRBV5-1 and TRBJ2-5; 8 bases line up with TRBD1. The CDR3 totals 13 residues. Trimming removed 4 bases from V and 4 bases from J; junction bases left unmatched: 3. Germline V lookup: CDR1 SGHRS, CDR2 YFSETQ. CDR3 in DNA: TGCGCCAGCAGCCCACAGGGGGGAGAGACCCAGTACTTC. Amino acids: CASSPQGGETQYF. The full variable domain, in which reference TRBV5-1 and TRBJ2-5 provide the parts outside the CDR3, is KAGVTQTPRYLIKTRGQQVTLSCSPISGHRSVSWYQQTPGQGLQFLFEYFSETQRNKGNFPGRFSGRQFSNSRSEMNVSTLELGDSALYLCASSPQGGETQYFGPGTRLLVL.

The V and J genes are TRBV28 and TRBJ2-2; D remains unclear. V lost 5 bases and J 1 base, leaving 11 bases between the germline ends. This CDR3 is 15 amino acids long. Looked up from germline, CDR1 is MDHEN and CDR2 is SYDVKM. The CDR3 bases are TGTGCCAGCAGTCCTCCGTCACAGAACACCGGGGAGCTGTTTTTT. Translating it yields CASSPPSQNTGELFF.

The genes are TRBV10-1 and TRBJ2-1; 9 bases fit TRBD1. V shed 5 bases and J 9 bases; nucleotides not matched to a gene: 8. From germline, CDR1 is WNHNN and CDR2 SYGVQD (reference sequence). The CDR3 spans 14 residues. In nucleotides, the CDR3 is TGCGCCAGCAGTAACACCGGGACAGGGATTGAGCAGTTCTTC. It specifies CASSNTGTGIEQFF.

The gene calls are TRBV6-1 and TRBJ2-1; 14 bases are shared with TRBD2. The V and J ends lost 4 bases and 10 bases, in that order; junction bases with no gene match: 6. This CDR3 is 15 amino acids long. The germline CDR1 and CDR2 sequences are MNHNS and SASEGT. CDR3 sequence (DNA): TGTGCCAGCAGTGGGGGACTAGCGGGAGTCTGGGAGCAGTTCTTC. Its protein is CASSGGLAGVWEQFF.